The T cell receptor beta chain under discussion was sequenced for a study of blood T cells in healthy people across ages. Each donor's blood draw was roughly 9.5 milliliters of peripheral blood. This clonotype was found a few times. Sample-barcoded 5' priming and a J-beta primer mix drove a second PCR of 7 to 11 cycles. Every molecule of cDNA carried a tag from a template-switch adaptor with 12 random nucleotides. TCRdb re-analysed the 5' RACE reads in MiXCR, keeping a single row per CDR3 protein. Found here are fewer than 800,000 distinct CDR3 sequences, under 25% of them singletons; the top ten hold roughly 3.6%. The sample comprised blood. This receptor was identified in a man between 65 and 85 years old in good health.

The CDR3 bases are TGTGCCAGCAGTTACACAGGGATGGGGAAAGAGACCCAGTACTTC. Protein sequence: CASSYTGMGKETQYF. The chain has TRBV6-6 and TRBJ2-5; TRBD1 is a possible D gene (6 bases). The CDR3 spans 15 residues. Trimming stripped 2 bases from V and 3 bases from J, with 13 bases between. Germline loops: CDR1 MNHNY, CDR2 SVGAGI (reference sequence).